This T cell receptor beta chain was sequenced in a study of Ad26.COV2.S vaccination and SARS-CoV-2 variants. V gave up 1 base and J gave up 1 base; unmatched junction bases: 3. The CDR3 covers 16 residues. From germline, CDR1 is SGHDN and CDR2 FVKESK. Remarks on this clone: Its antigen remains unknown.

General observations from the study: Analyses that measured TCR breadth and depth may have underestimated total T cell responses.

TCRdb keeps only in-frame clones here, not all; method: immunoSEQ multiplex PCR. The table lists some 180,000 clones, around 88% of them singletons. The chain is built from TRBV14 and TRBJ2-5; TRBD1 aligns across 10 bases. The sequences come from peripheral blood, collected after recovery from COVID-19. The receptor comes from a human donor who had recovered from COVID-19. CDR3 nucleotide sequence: TGTGCCAGCAGCCAAGGGTGGGACAGGGGCCAAGAGACCCAGTACTTC. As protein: CASSQGWDRGQETQYF.